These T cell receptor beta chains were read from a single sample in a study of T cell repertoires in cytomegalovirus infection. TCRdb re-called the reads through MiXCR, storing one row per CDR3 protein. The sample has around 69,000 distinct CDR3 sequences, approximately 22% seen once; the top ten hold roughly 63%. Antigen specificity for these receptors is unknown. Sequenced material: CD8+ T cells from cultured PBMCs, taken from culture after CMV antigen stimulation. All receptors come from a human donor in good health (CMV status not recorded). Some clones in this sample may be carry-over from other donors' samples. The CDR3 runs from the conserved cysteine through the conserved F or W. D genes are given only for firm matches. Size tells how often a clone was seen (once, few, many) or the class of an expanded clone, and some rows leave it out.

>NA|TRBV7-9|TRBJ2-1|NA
TGTGCCAGCACCGGAGAGACCATGAATTCCCATGAGCAGTTCTTC
CASTGETMNSHEQFF
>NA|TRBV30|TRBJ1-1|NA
TGTGCCTGGGAGTTCCGGAGGGAAGCTTTCTTT
CAWEFRREAFF
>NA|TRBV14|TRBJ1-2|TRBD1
TGTGCCAGCAGCCAAGAGACAGGGGATGCTGATGGCTACACCTTC
CASSQETGDADGYTF
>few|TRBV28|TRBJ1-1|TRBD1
TGTGCCAGCAGTTCCCTGGGACAGGGTAGTATGGCTTTCTTT
CASSSLGQGSMAFF
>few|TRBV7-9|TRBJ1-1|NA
TGTGCCAGCAGCTCAACCGAGTCGTGGGTCGCCACTGAAGCTTTCTTT
CASSSTESWVATEAFF
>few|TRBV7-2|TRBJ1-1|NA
TGTGCCAGCAGCTTTTCTTGGGAAGCTTTCTTT
CASSFSWEAFF
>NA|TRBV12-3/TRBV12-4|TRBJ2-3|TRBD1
TGTGCCAGCAGTCGACAGGGGGCATGGGATACGCAGTATTTT
CASSRQGAWDTQYF
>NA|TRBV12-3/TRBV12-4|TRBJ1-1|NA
TGTGCCAGCAGTCCCTCGGGAAGGGGCCCTGCCACTGAAGCTTTCTTT
CASSPSGRGPATEAFF
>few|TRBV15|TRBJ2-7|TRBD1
TGTGCCACCAGCAGAGATCAGGGGACAGACTACGAGCAGTACTTC
CATSRDQGTDYEQYF
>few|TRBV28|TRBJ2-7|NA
TGTGCCAGCAGTCCCCCCCTAGGCCACGAGCAGTACTTC
CASSPPLGHEQYF
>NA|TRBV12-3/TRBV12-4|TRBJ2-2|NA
TGTGCCAGCAGTCCAGTGGGTGATAGAACCGGGGAGCTGTTTTTT
CASSPVGDRTGELFF
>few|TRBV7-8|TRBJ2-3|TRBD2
TGTGCCAGCACACTAGCGGGGGAAACAGATACGCAGTATTTT
CASTLAGETDTQYF
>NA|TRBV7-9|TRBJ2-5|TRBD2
TGTGCCAGCAGCTTCCGGGGGGGCCAAGAGACCCAGTACTTC
CASSFRGGQETQYF
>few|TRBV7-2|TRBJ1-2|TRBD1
TGTGCCAGCAGCACGGACAGGGGGGCTAACTATGGCTACACCTTC
CASSTDRGANYGYTF
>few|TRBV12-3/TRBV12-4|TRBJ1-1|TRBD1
TGTGCCGGTGGACAGGGCGGGACTGAAGCTTTCTTT
CAGGQGGTEAFF
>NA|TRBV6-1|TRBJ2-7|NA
TGTGCCAGCAGTGAAGGGGGGGACTCCTACGAGCAGTACTTC
CASSEGGDSYEQYF
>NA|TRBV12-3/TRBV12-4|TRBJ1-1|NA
TGTGCCAGCAGTTTAGACGTTACTGAAGCTTTCTTT
CASSLDVTEAFF
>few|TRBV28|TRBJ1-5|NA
TGTGCCAGCAGTTTAGGTAGCAGCGCGCGGCAGCCCCAGCATTTT
CASSLGSSARQPQHF
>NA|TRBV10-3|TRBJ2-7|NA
TGTGCCATCAGTGAGTCTGCCCGTGGGAAATACGAGCAGTACTTC
CAISESARGKYEQYF
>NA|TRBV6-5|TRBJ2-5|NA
TGTGCCAGCAGTTCGTTTCAAGAGACCCAGTACTTC
CASSSFQETQYF
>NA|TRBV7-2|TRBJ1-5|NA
TGTGCCAGCAGCTTAGGGGGGCTTGGTCAGCCCCAGCATTTT
CASSLGGLGQPQHF
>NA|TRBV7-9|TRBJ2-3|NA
TGTGCCAGCGATACAGGGCTCTCCCGTAATACGCAGTATTTT
CASDTGLSRNTQYF
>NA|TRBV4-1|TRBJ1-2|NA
TGCGCCAGCAGCCAAGATACCGGCGGGACGAATGGCTACACCTTC
CASSQDTGGTNGYTF
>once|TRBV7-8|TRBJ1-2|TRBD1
TGTGCCAGCAGCTTAGCGGTTGGGGGCGACAGGGACGGCTACACCTTC
CASSLAVGGDRDGYTF
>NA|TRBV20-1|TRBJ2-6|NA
TGCAGTGCTAATCTGGGAGAAAAGGACAACGTCCTGACTTTC
CSANLGEKDNVLTF
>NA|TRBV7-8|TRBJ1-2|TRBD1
TGTGCCAGCAGCTTAGGACAGGGGGTTATCTATGGCTACACCTTC
CASSLGQGVIYGYTF
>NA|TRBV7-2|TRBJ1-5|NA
TGTGCCAGCAGCTTAGCCGGCCATCTTGGAAGGAGCAATCAGCCCCAGCATTTT
CASSLAGHLGRSNQPQHF
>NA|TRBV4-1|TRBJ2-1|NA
TGCGCCAGCAGCCAAGAGTCTGGCGCATCTATTTACAATGAGCAGTTCTTC
CASSQESGASIYNEQFF
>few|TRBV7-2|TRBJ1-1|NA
TGTGCCAGCAGCTTAGTTGAGGAAGCTTTCTTT
CASSLVEEAFF
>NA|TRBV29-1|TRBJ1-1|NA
TGCAGCGCCGAAGGGAGGACTGAAGCTTTCTTT
CSAEGRTEAFF
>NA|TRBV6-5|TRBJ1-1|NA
TGTGCCAGCAGTCCCGACCAGGACACTGAAGCTTTCTTT
CASSPDQDTEAFF
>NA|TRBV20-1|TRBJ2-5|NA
TGCAGTGCCCTCTCACTCGGGACATTTAAGACCCAGTACTTC
CSALSLGTFKTQYF
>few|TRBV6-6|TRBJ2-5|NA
TGTGCCAGCAGACGAGCCCCTTCGGGTCCGCAAGAGACCCAGTACTTC
CASRRAPSGPQETQYF
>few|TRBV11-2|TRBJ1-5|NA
TGTGCCAGCAGCGTCGACAGCCGACCCATCAATCAGCCCCAGCATTTT
CASSVDSRPINQPQHF
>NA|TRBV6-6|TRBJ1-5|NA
TGTGCCAGCAGTCCCCGACGAGAAGGGGCAAATCAGCCCCAGCATTTT
CASSPRREGANQPQHF
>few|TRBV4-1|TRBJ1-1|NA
TGCGCCAGCAGCCAAGATTCGGTGAACACTGAAGCTTTCTTT
CASSQDSVNTEAFF
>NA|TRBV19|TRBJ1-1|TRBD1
TGTGCCAGTAGTATAGGACAGGGAGCCACTGAAGCTTTCTTT
CASSIGQGATEAFF
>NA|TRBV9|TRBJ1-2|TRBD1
TGTGCCAGCAGCGTGGAACAGGGGAGTCTCTATGGCTACACCTTC
CASSVEQGSLYGYTF
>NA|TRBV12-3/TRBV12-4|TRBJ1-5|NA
TGTGCCAGCAGTTTAGCGCAACAGCCCCAGCATTTT
CASSLAQQPQHF
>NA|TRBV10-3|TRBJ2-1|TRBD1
TGTGCCATCAGTGCGCCGCTGGAAACAGGGGTCCTTAGCTCCTACAATGAGCAGTTCTTC
CAISAPLETGVLSSYNEQFF
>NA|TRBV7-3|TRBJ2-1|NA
TGTGCCAGCAACACCCCGGGGTGGGGGCCGAGCTCCTACAATGAGCAGTTCTTC
CASNTPGWGPSSYNEQFF
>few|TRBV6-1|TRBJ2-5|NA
TGTGCCAGCAAAGGGTCCCGGGGTCGGGAGACCCAGTACTTC
CASKGSRGRETQYF
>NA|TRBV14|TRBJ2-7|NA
TGTGCCAGCAGCCAAGGGGCTTACTACGAGCAGTACTTC
CASSQGAYYEQYF
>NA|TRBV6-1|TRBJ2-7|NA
TGTGCCAGCAGTGGTCAGTTCTACGAGCAGTACTTC
CASSGQFYEQYF
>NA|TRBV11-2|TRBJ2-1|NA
TGTGCCATCCCAGGTGGAAGCTCCTACAATGAGCAGTTCTTC
CAIPGGSSYNEQFF
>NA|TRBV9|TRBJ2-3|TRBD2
TGTGCCAGCAGCGCCTCTAACAGCGGGGGCTCAGATACGCAGTATTTT
CASSASNSGGSDTQYF
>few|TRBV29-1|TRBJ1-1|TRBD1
TGCAGCGCCCTTTGGGGGACAGGGTCCACTGAAGCTTTCTTT
CSALWGTGSTEAFF
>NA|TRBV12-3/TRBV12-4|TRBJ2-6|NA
TGTGCCAGCAGCTTACCCAGGGGGGCTGGGGCCAACGTCCTGACTTTC
CASSLPRGAGANVLTF
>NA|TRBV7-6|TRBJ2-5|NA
TGTGCCAGCAGCCGATCGTCGGAGACCCAGTACTTC
CASSRSSETQYF
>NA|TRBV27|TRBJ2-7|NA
TGTGCCAGCAGTTTATCAGGGAGATCCTACGAGCAGTACTTC
CASSLSGRSYEQYF
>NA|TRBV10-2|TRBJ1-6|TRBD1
TGCGCCAGCAAAGGGACAGTTACGAATAATTCACCCCTCCACTTT
CASKGTVTNNSPLHF
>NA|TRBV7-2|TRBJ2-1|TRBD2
TGTGCCAGCACCGCCGGAAGCGGGGGGGCCTACAATGAGCAGTTCTTC
CASTAGSGGAYNEQFF
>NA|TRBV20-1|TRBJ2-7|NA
TGCAGTGCTAGACTCAGACAGGTCCCAACCTACGAGCAGTACTTC
CSARLRQVPTYEQYF
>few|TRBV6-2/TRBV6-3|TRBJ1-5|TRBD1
TGTGCCAGCAGTTACCCACCGGACAGGGCTCAGCCCCAGCATTTT
CASSYPPDRAQPQHF